This record concerns one T cell receptor (beta chain) sequence. Seattle researchers signed up patients amid active infection and tracked them longitudinally. The sample originates from a study of blood T cell repertoires in COVID-19. Across the study: Material from acute and convalescent COVID-19 was sourced from the United States, Italy and Spain. Nucleic acid was either cDNA or gDNA, and it came from T cells, B-cell-depleted T cells, or PBMCs.

Between the trimmed V and J ends, which lost 3 bases and 4 bases, there was a span of 6 bases. This CDR3 has 12 amino acids. Methods used by the authors: From reference gene primer amplification, estimates of nucleated cell counts were derived. Only in-frame clones appear in the TCRdb table, and some are missing; sequencing was by immunoSEQ multiplex PCR. Clonal size and the V and J genes are those of that table, whereas D and trimming came from the DNA. The table lists about 55,000 clones, about 91% of them singletons. J is TRBJ2-5 and V is TRBV12-3 or TRBV12-4, with a tentative D call TRBD2 (6 bases). The TCR comes from a man aged 40-49 years with COVID-19, enrolled during active disease. The sequenced sample consisted of peripheral blood. The CDR3 is CASSFGGETQYF. CDR3 sequence (DNA): TGTGCCAGCAGTTTCGGGGGAGAGACCCAGTACTTC.